The source of this T cell receptor beta chain is a study of blood T cell repertoires in COVID-19. Study summary: Italy, Spain and the United States were the sources of the convalescent and acute COVID-19 samples.

Looked up from germline, CDR1 is LNHDA and CDR2 is SQIVND (reference sequence). This CDR3 region has 14 residues. V shed 1 base and J shed 3 bases, with 7 bases lying between them. Data came from immunoSEQ multiplex PCR; TCRdb stores just in-frame clones and leaves some out. The data hold roughly 77,000 clones, with 88% observed a single time. The source is a human donor in a cohort sampled during active COVID-19. The sequenced sample was peripheral blood. The chain uses TRBV19 and TRBJ2-1; D is ambiguous. The CDR3 nucleotides are TGTGCCAGTAGTATAGCTACTGGCTACAATGAGCAGTTCTTC. Amino acids: CASSIATGYNEQFF.